This T cell receptor (beta chain) stems from a study of Graves' ophthalmopathy and Graves' hyperthyroidism. Findings and caveats of the study: Sensitivity reached more than 70% and specificity 72% to 80% when the model predicted ophthalmopathy progression.

This clonotype was detected many times. The antigen is not known. The CDR3 is made up of 13 amino acids. V was shortened by 1 base and J by 6 bases, with 9 bases between the two germline ends. The germline gives CDR1 SGHTA, CDR2 FQGNSA. The authors amplified TCR beta CDR3 regions from RNA transcripts. First-round RT-PCR with HTBI primers preceded a second-round multiplex PCR. TCRdb independently ran MiXCR on the multiplex PCR reads; one entry per CDR3 protein. In the table there are 500,000 to 700,000 distinct CDR3 sequences, 35% to 45% of which are singletons. The sequenced sample was peripheral blood or thyroid tissue (not recorded which). This clonotype was obtained from an adult man with Graves' hyperthyroidism. The V and J genes are TRBV7-2 and TRBJ1-2, with a tentative D call TRBD1 (6 bases). CDR3 in amino acids: CASSLDREDGYTF. CDR3 sequence (DNA): TGTGCCAGCAGCTTAGACAGGGAGGATGGCTACACCTTC.